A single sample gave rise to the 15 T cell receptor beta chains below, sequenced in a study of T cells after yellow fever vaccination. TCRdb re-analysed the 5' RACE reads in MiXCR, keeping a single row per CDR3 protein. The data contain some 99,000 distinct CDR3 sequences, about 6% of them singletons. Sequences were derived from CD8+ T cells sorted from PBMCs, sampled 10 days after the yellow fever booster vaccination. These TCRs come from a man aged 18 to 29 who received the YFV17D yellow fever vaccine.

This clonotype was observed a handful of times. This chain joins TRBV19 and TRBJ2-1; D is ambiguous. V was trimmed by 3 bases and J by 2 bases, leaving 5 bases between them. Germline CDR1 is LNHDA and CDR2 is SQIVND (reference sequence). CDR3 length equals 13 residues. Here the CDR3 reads CASSITAYNEQFF. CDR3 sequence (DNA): TGTGCCAGTAGTATTACGGCCTACAATGAGCAGTTCTTC.

For the CDR3, the DNA is TGTGCCAGCAGCGCCGGGATAGGAAATGAAAAACTGTTTTTT. This gives the protein CASSAGIGNEKLFF. This chain connects TRBV9 to TRBJ1-4, with no clear D. CDR3 length: 14 residues. Trimming left V 3 bases short and J 5 bases short, with 11 bases between. The germline V gene has CDR1 SGDLS and CDR2 YYNGEE.

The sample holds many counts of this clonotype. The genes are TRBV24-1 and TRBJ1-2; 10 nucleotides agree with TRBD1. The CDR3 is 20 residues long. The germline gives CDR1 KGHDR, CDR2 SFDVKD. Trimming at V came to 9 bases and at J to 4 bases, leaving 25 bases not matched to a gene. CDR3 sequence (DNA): TGTGCCACCGGCCCCCGTCGCAACCTATGGGACAGGGGATCCCCCTATGGCTACACCTTC. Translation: CATGPRRNLWDRGSPYGYTF.

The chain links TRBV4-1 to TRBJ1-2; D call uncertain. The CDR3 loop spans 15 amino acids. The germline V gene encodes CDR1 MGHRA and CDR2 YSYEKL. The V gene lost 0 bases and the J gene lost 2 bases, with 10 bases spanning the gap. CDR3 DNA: TGCGCCAGCAGCCAAGATCGAGGATCCAACTATGGCTACACCTTC. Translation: CASSQDRGSNYGYTF.

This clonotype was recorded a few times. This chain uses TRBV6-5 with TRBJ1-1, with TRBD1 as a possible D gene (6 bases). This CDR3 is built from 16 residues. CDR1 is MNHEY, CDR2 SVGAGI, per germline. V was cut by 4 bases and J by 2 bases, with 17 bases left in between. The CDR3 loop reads CASSSLLGGPNTEAFF. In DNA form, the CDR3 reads TGTGCCAGCAGTTCATTACTCGGGGGGCCAAACACTGAAGCTTTCTTT.

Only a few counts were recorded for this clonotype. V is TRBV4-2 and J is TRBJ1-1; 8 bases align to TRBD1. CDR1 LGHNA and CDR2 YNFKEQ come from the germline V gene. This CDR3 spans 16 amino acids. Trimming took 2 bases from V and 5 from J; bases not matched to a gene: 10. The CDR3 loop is CASSQRGQGAWTEAFF. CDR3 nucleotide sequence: TGTGCCAGCAGCCAAAGGGGGCAGGGGGCATGGACTGAAGCTTTCTTT.

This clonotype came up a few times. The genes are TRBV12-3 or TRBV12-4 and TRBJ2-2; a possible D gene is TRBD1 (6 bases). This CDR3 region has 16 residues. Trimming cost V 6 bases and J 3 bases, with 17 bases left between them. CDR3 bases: TGTGCCAGCAGCCCGACGCAGGGGCGAGACACCGGGGAGCTGTTTTTT. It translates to CASSPTQGRDTGELFF.

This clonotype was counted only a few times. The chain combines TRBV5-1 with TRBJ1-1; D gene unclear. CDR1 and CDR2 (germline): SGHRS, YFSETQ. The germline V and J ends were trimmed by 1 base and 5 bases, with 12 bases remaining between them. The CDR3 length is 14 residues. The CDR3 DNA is TGCGCCAGCAGCTTGACATGGGGTCGGACTGAAGCTTTCTTT. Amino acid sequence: CASSLTWGRTEAFF.

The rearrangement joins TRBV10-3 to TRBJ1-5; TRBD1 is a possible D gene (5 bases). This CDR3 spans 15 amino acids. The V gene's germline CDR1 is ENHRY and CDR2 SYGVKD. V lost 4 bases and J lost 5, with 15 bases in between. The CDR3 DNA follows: TGTGCCATCAGTGCAGCCGGGACGGAAGATCAGCCCCAGCATTTT. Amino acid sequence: CAISAAGTEDQPQHF.

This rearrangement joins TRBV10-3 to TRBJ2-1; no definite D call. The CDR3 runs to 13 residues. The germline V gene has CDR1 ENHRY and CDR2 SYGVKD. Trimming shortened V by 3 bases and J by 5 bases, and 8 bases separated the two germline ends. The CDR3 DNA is TGTGCCATCAGTGAAGGCAGGCACAATGAGCAGTTCTTC. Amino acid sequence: CAISEGRHNEQFF.

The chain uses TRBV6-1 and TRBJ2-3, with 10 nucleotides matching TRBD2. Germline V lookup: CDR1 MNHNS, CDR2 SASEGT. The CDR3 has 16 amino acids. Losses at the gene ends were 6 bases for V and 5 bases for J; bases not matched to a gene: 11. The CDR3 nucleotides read TGTGCCAGCAGACACTCCCTAGCGGGGGTCGTAGATACGCAGTATTTT. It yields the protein CASRHSLAGVVDTQYF.

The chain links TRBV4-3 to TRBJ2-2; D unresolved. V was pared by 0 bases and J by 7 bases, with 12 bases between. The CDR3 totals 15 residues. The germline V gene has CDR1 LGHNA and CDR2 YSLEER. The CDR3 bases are TGCGCCAGCAGCCAAGATCCCGGTGATGTCGGGGAGCTGTTTTTT. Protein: CASSQDPGDVGELFF.

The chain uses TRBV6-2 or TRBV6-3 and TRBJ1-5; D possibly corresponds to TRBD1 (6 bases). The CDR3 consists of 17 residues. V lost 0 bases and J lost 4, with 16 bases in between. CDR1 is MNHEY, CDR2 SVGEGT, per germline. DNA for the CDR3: TGTGCCAGCAGTTACTCGATCCTTCGGGACACGAATCAGCCCCAGCATTTT. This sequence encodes CASSYSILRDTNQPQHF.

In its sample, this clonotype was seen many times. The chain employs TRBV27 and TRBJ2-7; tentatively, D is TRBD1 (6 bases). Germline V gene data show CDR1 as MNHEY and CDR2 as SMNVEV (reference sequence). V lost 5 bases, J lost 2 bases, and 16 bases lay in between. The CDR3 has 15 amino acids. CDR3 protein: CASSRGGSPTYEQYV. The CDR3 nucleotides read TGTGCCAGCAGTAGAGGGGGTTCACCCACCTACGAGCAGTACGTC.

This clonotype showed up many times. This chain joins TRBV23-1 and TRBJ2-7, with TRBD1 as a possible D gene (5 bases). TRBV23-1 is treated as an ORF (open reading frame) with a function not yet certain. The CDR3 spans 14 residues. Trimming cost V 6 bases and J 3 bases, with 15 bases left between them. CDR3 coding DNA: TGCGCCAGCAGCCCGTTGGGGCGGCACTACGAGCAGTACGTC. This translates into CASSPLGRHYEQYV.